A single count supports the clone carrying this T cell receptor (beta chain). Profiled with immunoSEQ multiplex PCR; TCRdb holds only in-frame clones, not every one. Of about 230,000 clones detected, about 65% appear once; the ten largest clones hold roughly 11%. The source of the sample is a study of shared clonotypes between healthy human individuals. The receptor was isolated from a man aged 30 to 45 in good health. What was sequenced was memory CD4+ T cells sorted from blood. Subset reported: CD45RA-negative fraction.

Here the CDR3 DNA reads TGTGCCAGCAGCCCTAAGGTGTACACTGAAGCTTTCTTT. Its translation is CASSPKVYTEAFF. This sequence joins TRBV7-2 and TRBJ1-1; D not resolved. The CDR3 extends over 13 amino acids. Germline V lookup: CDR1 SGHTA, CDR2 FQGNSA. V lost 5 bases to trimming and J lost 3 bases, with 10 bases between them.